The rows below give T cell receptor beta chains drawn from one sample of a study of T cell repertoires in cytomegalovirus infection. TCRdb independently ran MiXCR on the reads; one entry per CDR3 protein. The sample includes almost 550,000 distinct CDR3 sequences, approximately 17% of them seen just once. The sequenced sample was CD8+ T cells from PBMCs. Receptor source: a human donor in good health (CMV status not recorded). Some clones in this sample may be carry-over from other donors' samples. Each CDR3 is given with its conserved first and last residue. Each record gives: clone size, J gene, D gene, V gene, CDR3 DNA, CDR3 protein. A D gene is named only where the DNA matches it firmly. Clone sizes are given selectively: once, few, many, or a class where the clone is expanded.

many | TRBJ1-6 | TRBD1 | TRBV7-9 | TGTGCCAGCAGCTTAGCGGACAGGGGGCGATCACCCCTCCACTTT | CASSLADRGRSPLHF
few | TRBJ1-2 | . | TRBV20-1 | TGCAGTGCCAGGACCTCTAACTATGGCTACACCTTC | CSARTSNYGYTF
few | TRBJ2-3 | . | TRBV6-8 | TGTGCCAGCCAGGACTCAGTCGGCACAGATACGCAGTATTTT | CASQDSVGTDTQYF
. | TRBJ2-3 | TRBD1 | TRBV12-3/TRBV12-4 | TGTGCCAGCAGTCCGTGGGGACAGGGGAGGACAGATACGCAGTATTTT | CASSPWGQGRTDTQYF
few | TRBJ2-1 | . | TRBV20-1 | TGCAGTGCTAGTCGGCTAGTAATGGGCCCTTACAATGAGCAGTTCTTC | CSASRLVMGPYNEQFF
. | TRBJ1-1 | . | TRBV6-6 | TGTGCCAGCAGTTACTCTGCAGGGGAAGCTTTCTTT | CASSYSAGEAFF
many | TRBJ2-1 | . | TRBV10-3 | TGTGCCATCAGTGAGTCCATAAGGGGGGCCCAAGGCAATGAGCAGTTCTTC | CAISESIRGAQGNEQFF
many | TRBJ2-1 | . | TRBV7-3 | TGTGCCAGCAGCTTATCGGGCGGCGGTTTCTACAATGAGCAGTTCTTC | CASSLSGGGFYNEQFF
many | TRBJ2-3 | TRBD2 | TRBV27 | TGTGCCAGCAGTTCCCCGACTAGCGGGAGAGCAGATACGCAGTATTTT | CASSSPTSGRADTQYF
. | TRBJ2-1 | . | TRBV15 | TGTGCCACCAGCGGAGACAGGTCCCCCTACAATGAGCAGTTCTTC | CATSGDRSPYNEQFF
few | TRBJ2-1 | . | TRBV19 | TGTGCCAGTATATCAGGGGGGGATGAGCAGTTCTTC | CASISGGDEQFF
. | TRBJ1-5 | . | TRBV27 | TGTGCCAGCAGTTTGCGGGGTCAGCCCCATCATTTT | CASSLRGQPHHF
many | TRBJ1-3 | . | TRBV3-1 | TGTGCCAGCCAAACAGACCAGTACTCTGGAAACACCATATATTTT | CASQTDQYSGNTIYF
. | TRBJ1-1 | . | TRBV19 | TGTGCCAGTAGTATAGGAGGAGGAATGAACACTGAAGCTTTCTTT | CASSIGGGMNTEAFF
. | TRBJ2-1 | . | TRBV29-1 | TGCAGCGTTGGGCGGGCAGGGAACTACAATGAGCAGTTCTTC | CSVGRAGNYNEQFF
many | TRBJ2-3 | TRBD2 | TRBV12-3/TRBV12-4 | TGTGCCAGCAGTCGGACTAGCGGGGCCCTGGATACGCAGTATTTT | CASSRTSGALDTQYF
many | TRBJ2-5 | . | TRBV7-9 | TGTGCCAGCACCCCCCCCCGGGGGTCAGAGGAGACCCAGTACTTC | CASTPPRGSEETQYF